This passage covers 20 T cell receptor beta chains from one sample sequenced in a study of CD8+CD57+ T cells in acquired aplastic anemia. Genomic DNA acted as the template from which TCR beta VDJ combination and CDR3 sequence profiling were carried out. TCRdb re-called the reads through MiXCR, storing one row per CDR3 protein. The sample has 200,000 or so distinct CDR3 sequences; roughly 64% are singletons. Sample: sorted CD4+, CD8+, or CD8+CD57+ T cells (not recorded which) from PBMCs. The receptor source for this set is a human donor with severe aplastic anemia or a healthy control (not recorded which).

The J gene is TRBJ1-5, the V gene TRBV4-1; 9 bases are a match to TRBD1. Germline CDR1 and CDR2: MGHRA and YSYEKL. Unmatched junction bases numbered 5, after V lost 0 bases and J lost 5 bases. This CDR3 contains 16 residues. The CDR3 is CASSQEGTGSYQPQHF. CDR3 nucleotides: TGCGCCAGCAGCCAAGAGGGGACAGGGTCTTATCAGCCCCAGCATTTT.

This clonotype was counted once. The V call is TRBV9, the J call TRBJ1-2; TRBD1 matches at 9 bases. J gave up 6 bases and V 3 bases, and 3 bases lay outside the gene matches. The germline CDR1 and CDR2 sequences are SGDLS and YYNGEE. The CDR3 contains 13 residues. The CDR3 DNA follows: TGTGCCAGCAGCGGATGGACAGGGGATGGCTACACCTTC. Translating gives CASSGWTGDGYTF.

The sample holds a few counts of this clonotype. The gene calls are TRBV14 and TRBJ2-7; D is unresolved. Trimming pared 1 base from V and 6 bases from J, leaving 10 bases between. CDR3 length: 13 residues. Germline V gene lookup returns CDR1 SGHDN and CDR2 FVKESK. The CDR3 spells CASSQGPALEQYF. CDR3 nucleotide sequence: TGTGCCAGCAGCCAAGGACCGGCGCTCGAGCAGTACTTC.

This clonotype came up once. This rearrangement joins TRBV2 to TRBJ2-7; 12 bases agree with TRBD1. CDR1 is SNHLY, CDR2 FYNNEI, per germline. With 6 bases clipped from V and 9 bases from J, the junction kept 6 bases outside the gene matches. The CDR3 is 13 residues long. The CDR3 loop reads CASRTGTGGVQYF. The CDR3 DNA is TGTGCCAGCAGGACCGGGACAGGGGGCGTGCAGTACTTC.

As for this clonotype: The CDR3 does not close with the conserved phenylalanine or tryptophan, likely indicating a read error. This chain's CDR3 is CASSYRTGNEQYL. CDR3 DNA sequence: TGTGCCAGCAGCTACCGGACAGGGAATGAGCAGTACCTC. The gene calls are TRBV5-6 and TRBJ2-7; TRBD1 aligns across 8 bases. V dropped 3 bases and J dropped 7; count of bases not matched to a gene: 6. Germline loops: CDR1 SGHDT, CDR2 YYEEEE. CDR3 size: 13 residues.

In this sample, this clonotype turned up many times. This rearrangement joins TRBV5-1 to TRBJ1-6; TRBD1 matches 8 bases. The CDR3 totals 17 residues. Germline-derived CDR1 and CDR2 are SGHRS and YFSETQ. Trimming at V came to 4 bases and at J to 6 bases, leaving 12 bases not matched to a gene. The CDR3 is CASSDGQGGFGNSPLHF. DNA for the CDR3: TGCGCCAGCAGCGATGGACAGGGTGGATTTGGTAATTCACCCCTCCACTTT.

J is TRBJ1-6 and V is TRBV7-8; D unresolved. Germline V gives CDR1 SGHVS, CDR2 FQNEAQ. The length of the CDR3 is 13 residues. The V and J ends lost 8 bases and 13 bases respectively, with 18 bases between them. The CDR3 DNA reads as TGTGCCAGCGGCCTAGCCGTGATGGCTCCCCTCCACTTT. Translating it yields CASGLAVMAPLHF.

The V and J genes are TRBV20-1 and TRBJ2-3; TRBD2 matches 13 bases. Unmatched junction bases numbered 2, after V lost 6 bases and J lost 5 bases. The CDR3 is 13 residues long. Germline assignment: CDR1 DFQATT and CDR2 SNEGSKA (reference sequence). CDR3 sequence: CSATSGREDTQYF. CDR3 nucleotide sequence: TGCAGTGCAACTAGCGGGAGGGAAGATACGCAGTATTTT.

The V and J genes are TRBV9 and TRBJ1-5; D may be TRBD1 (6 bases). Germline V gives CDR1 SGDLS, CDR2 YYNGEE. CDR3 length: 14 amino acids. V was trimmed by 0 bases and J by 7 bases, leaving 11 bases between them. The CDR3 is CASSVGGGEQPQHF. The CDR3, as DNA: TGTGCCAGCAGCGTAGGAGGGGGGGAACAGCCCCAGCATTTT.

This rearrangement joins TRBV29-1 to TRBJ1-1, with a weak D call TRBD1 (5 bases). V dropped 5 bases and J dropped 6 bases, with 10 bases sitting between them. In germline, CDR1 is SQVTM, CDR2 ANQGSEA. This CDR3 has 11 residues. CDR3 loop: CSVSTGPEAFF. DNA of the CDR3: TGCAGCGTTAGTACAGGACCTGAAGCTTTCTTT.

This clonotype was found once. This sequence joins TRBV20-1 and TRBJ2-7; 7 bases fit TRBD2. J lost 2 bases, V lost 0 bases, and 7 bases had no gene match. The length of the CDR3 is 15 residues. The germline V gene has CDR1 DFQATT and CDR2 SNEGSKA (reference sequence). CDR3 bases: TGCAGTGCTAGAGATTTGGGGACTACCCCCTACGAGCAGTACTTC. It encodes CSARDLGTTPYEQYF.

This CDR3 is CATIPDRGVGETQYF. The CDR3 bases are TGTGCCACCATCCCGGACAGGGGAGTAGGCGAGACCCAGTACTTC. The J gene is TRBJ2-5, the V gene TRBV15, with TRBD1 matching 9 bases. After removal of 7 bases from V and 5 bases from J, the junction contained 11 bases not matched to a gene. The germline V gene has CDR1 LNHNV and CDR2 YYDKDF (reference sequence). The CDR3 runs 15 residues. Together with reference TRBV15 and TRBJ2-5, the CDR3 gives the full variable domain: DAMVIQNPRYQVTQFGKPVTLSCSQTLNHNVMYWYQQKSSQAPKLLFHYYDKDFNNEADTPDNFQSRRPNTSFCFLDIRSPGLGDTAMYLCATIPDRGVGETQYFGPGTRLLVL.

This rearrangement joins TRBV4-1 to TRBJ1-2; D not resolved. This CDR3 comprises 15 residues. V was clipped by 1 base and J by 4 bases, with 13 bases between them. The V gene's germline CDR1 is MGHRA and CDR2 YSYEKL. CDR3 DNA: TGCGCCAGCAGCCAAGGACCTGCTTCCCTCTATGGCTACACCTTC. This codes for CASSQGPASLYGYTF.

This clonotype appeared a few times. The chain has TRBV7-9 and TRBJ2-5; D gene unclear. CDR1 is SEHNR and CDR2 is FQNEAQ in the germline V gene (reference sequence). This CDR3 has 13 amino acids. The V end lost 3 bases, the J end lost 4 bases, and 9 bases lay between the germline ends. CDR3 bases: TGTGCCAGCAGCTTCGTGGATGGAGAGACCCAGTACTTC. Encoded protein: CASSFVDGETQYF.

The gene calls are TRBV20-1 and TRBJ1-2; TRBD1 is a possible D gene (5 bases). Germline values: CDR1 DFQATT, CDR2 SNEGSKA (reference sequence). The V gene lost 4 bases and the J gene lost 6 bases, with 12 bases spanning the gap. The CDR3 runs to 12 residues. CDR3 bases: TGCAGTGCTAAAGTAGGGGTTGATGGCTACACCTTC. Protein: CSAKVGVDGYTF.

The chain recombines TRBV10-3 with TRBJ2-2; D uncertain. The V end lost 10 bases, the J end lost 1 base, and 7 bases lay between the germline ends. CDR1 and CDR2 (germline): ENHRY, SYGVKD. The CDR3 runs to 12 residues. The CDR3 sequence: CATQLNTGELFF. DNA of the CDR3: TGTGCCACCCAACTGAACACCGGGGAGCTGTTTTTT.

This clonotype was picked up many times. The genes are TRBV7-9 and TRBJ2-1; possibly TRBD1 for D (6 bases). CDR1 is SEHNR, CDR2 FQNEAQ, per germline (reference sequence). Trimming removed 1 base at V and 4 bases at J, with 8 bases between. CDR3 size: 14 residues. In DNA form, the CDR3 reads TGTGCCAGCAGCTTAGGGACAGAATACAATGAGCAGTTCTTC. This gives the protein CASSLGTEYNEQFF.

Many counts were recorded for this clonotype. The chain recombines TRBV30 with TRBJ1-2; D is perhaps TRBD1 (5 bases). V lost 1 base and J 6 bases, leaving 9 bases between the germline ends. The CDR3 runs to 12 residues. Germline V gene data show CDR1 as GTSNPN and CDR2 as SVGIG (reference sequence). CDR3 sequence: CAWSASGNGYTF. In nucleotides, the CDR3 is TGTGCCTGGAGTGCATCAGGGAATGGCTACACCTTC.

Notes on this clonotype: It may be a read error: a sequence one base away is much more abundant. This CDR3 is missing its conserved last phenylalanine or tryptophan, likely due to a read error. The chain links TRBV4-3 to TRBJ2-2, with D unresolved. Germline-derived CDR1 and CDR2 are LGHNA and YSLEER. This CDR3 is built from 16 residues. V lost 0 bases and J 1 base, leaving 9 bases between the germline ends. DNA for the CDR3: TGCGCCAGCAGCCAAGATCGTTGGGAGAACACCGGGGAGCTGTTTTCT. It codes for CASSQDRWENTGELFS.

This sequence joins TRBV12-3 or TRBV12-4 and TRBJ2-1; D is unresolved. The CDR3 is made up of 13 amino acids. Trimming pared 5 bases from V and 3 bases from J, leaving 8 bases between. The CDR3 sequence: CASSPRSYNEQFF. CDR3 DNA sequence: TGTGCCAGCAGTCCGAGGAGCTACAATGAGCAGTTCTTC.